Listed below are T cell receptor beta chains from one sample, sequenced in a study of CD8+ T cells in alopecia areata. Here immunoSEQ multiplex PCR was the method, and the copy in TCRdb shows in-frame clones only, minus some. The sample consists of approximately 160,000 clones, about 60% of them appearing once. The source was CD4+ T cells sorted from blood, collected at week 24, from a patient treated with tofacitinib. The receptors stem from a human donor with alopecia areata. CDR3s leave out the opening cysteine and the closing phenylalanine or tryptophan.

J gene: TRBJ2-7; V gene: TRBV4-1; CDR3 protein: ASSLDRGTVSD
J gene: TRBJ1-1; V gene: TRBV29-1; CDR3 protein: SDTSGNTEAF
J gene: TRBJ1-6; V gene: TRBV10-3; CDR3 protein: ATRVGLTGTGSPLH
J gene: TRBJ2-3; V gene: TRBV23-1; CDR3 protein: DGRSGDSTDTQY
J gene: TRBJ2-3; V gene: TRBV2; CDR3 protein: ASSETRGGSDTQY
J gene: TRBJ1-1; V gene: TRBV29-1; CDR3 protein: SVGRRLNTEAF
J gene: TRBJ2-5; V gene: TRBV19; CDR3 protein: ASSISSEVETQY
J gene: TRBJ1-2; V gene: TRBV9; CDR3 protein: ASSVEPGQTPGYGYT
J gene: TRBJ2-7; V gene: TRBV19; CDR3 protein: ASSPRTGGAYEQY
J gene: TRBJ1-2; V gene: TRBV14; CDR3 protein: ASSQAGTGSYGYT